These T cell receptor beta chains were read from a single sample in a study of blood T cell repertoires in COVID-19. Assay: immunoSEQ multiplex PCR; the TCRdb copy retains only in-frame clones and omits some. The data hold around 280,000 clones, with roughly 86% observed a single time. Input material: peripheral blood. These receptors were collected from a woman in her 30s who had recovered from COVID-19. CDR3s include the opening cysteine and the closing phenylalanine or tryptophan. The order of the fields is clone size, J gene, V gene, D gene, CDR3 DNA, CDR3 protein. D genes are given only for firm matches. A clone size is listed for some rows: how often the clone was seen (once, few, many), or a class if it is expanded.

size: .; J: TRBJ2-7; V: TRBV6-1; D: TRBD1; DNA: TGTGCCAGCAGTGGAGTACAGGGGAGTCTACGAAGGGAGCAGTACTTC; CDR3: CASSGVQGSLRREQYF
size: .; J: TRBJ1-3; V: TRBV6-5; D: .; DNA: TGTGCCAGCAGTTACGCCAGTTCTGGAAACACCATATATTTT; CDR3: CASSYASSGNTIYF
size: .; J: TRBJ1-2; V: TRBV6-5; D: .; DNA: TGTGCCAGCAGGAGACAAGCTAACTATGGCTACACCTTC; CDR3: CASRRQANYGYTF
size: .; J: TRBJ1-2; V: TRBV28; D: TRBD1; DNA: TGTGCCAGCAGTGCAACTAATTGGGGACAGAGTTATGGCTACACCTTC; CDR3: CASSATNWGQSYGYTF
size: .; J: TRBJ1-2; V: TRBV5-4; D: TRBD1; DNA: TGTGCCAGCAGCTTGGGTGGCAGGGGGCTGGGTGGCTACACCTTC; CDR3: CASSLGGRGLGGYTF
size: .; J: TRBJ2-2; V: TRBV5-6; D: TRBD2; DNA: TGTGCCAGCAGCTGGGGACTAGCGGGAGACACCGGGGAGCTGTTTTTT; CDR3: CASSWGLAGDTGELFF
size: .; J: TRBJ2-5; V: TRBV14; D: .; DNA: TGTGCCAGCAGCCAAGAGGGCAGGGGCGCCCGGGGGACCCAGTACTTC; CDR3: CASSQEGRGARGTQYF
size: .; J: TRBJ1-1; V: TRBV28; D: .; DNA: TGTGCCAGCATTAGGGACTCGAACACTGAAGCTTTCTTT; CDR3: CASIRDSNTEAFF
size: few; J: TRBJ1-1; V: TRBV30; D: .; DNA: TGTGCCTGGAGCGTAGACAGGAACACTGAAGCTTTCTTT; CDR3: CAWSVDRNTEAFF
size: .; J: TRBJ2-2; V: TRBV2; D: .; DNA: TGTGCCAGCAATAGAAGATTGGGGCCCGGGGAGCTGTTTTTT; CDR3: CASNRRLGPGELFF
size: .; J: TRBJ2-5; V: TRBV5-6; D: TRBD2; DNA: TGTGCCAGCAGCTTGAGGGCTAGCGGGAGGGCCGGGGAGACCCAGTACTTC; CDR3: CASSLRASGRAGETQYF
size: once; J: TRBJ2-2; V: TRBV18; D: TRBD1; DNA: TGTGCCAGCTCACCTAAAGTGGGACAGGGAGACGCGAACACCGGGGAGCTGTTTTTT; CDR3: CASSPKVGQGDANTGELFF
size: .; J: TRBJ2-1; V: TRBV6-4; D: TRBD2; DNA: TGTGCCAGCGCGCCGGTCAGCGGGGGATACAATGAGCAGTTCTTC; CDR3: CASAPVSGGYNEQFF
size: .; J: TRBJ2-7; V: TRBV29-1; D: TRBD1; DNA: TGCAGCGTGGAGGGACAGGGGGCCGACTACGAGCAGTACTTC; CDR3: CSVEGQGADYEQYF
size: once; J: TRBJ2-2; V: TRBV27; D: .; DNA: TGTGCCAGCAGTTTATCTTCGCGGAACACCGGGGAGCTGTTTTTT; CDR3: CASSLSSRNTGELFF
size: once; J: TRBJ2-7; V: TRBV19; D: .; DNA: TGTGCCAGTAGTATGCAGGTCTCCTACGAGCAGTACTTC; CDR3: CASSMQVSYEQYF
size: .; J: TRBJ2-2; V: TRBV28; D: TRBD2; DNA: TGTGCCAGCAGTTCTCCCCGGACTAGCGACACCGGGGAGCTGTTTTTT; CDR3: CASSSPRTSDTGELFF
size: .; J: TRBJ2-3; V: TRBV27; D: TRBD1; DNA: TGTGCCAGCAGGGAGGACAGGGCTTGGGGCACAGATACGCAGTATTTT; CDR3: CASREDRAWGTDTQYF
size: once; J: TRBJ2-1; V: TRBV6-1; D: TRBD1; DNA: TGTGCCAGCAGTGAAAACGATGGACAGGCGGCTGAGCAGTTCTTC; CDR3: CASSENDGQAAEQFF
size: once; J: TRBJ2-7; V: TRBV18; D: TRBD1; DNA: TGTGCCAGCTCACCGACGAGGGGGCGTACCTACGAGCAGTACTTC; CDR3: CASSPTRGRTYEQYF
size: .; J: TRBJ1-1; V: TRBV30; D: .; DNA: TGTGCCTGGAGTATCGAGGGGGGGACTGAAGCTTTCTTT; CDR3: CAWSIEGGTEAFF
size: .; J: TRBJ1-1; V: TRBV2; D: TRBD1; DNA: TGTGCCAGCAGTGAAAGGGACAGTCTTTTGAGCGCTGAAGCTTTCTTT; CDR3: CASSERDSLLSAEAFF
size: .; J: TRBJ2-3; V: TRBV2; D: TRBD2; DNA: TGTGCCTTTCGTGATGGGGGGGTAATTACAGATACGCAGTATTTT; CDR3: CAFRDGGVITDTQYF
size: .; J: TRBJ2-1; V: TRBV11-3; D: TRBD2; DNA: TGTGCCAGCAGCACGACTAGCGCCGAGATCAATGAGCAGTTCTTC; CDR3: CASSTTSAEINEQFF
size: .; J: TRBJ2-7; V: TRBV19; D: .; DNA: TGTGCCAGTAGTGATACAGGGCAAAACGAGCAGTACTTC; CDR3: CASSDTGQNEQYF
size: .; J: TRBJ1-2; V: TRBV9; D: TRBD1; DNA: TGTGCCAGCTCAAGGGCGGGACAGTCCTATGGCTACACCTTC; CDR3: CASSRAGQSYGYTF
size: .; J: TRBJ2-5; V: TRBV4-1; D: .; DNA: TGCGCCAGCAGCCAGGGGCAGGCAAAAGAGACCCAGTACTTC; CDR3: CASSQGQAKETQYF
size: .; J: TRBJ2-3; V: TRBV12-3/TRBV12-4; D: .; DNA: TGTGCCAGCAGAGCGGCAGATACGCAGTATTTT; CDR3: CASRAADTQYF
size: .; J: TRBJ1-1; V: TRBV19; D: .; DNA: TGTGCCAGTATAGGGGCCACTGAAGCTTTCTTT; CDR3: CASIGATEAFF
size: .; J: TRBJ1-3; V: TRBV10-3; D: .; DNA: TGTGCCATCAGTGATCGATCAGGGCTAAGCTCTGGAAACACCATATATTTT; CDR3: CAISDRSGLSSGNTIYF
size: .; J: TRBJ2-1; V: TRBV5-1; D: .; DNA: TGCGCCAGCAGCTTGGAACAGAATTACAATGAGCAGTTCTTC; CDR3: CASSLEQNYNEQFF
size: once; J: TRBJ1-1; V: TRBV7-2; D: .; DNA: TGTGCCAGCACCACTGTCCGCGCGCTTAATGAAGCTTTCTTT; CDR3: CASTTVRALNEAFF
size: .; J: TRBJ1-1; V: TRBV28; D: .; DNA: TGTGCCAGCAGTCCTATCGGGGAGCGGGCTTTCTTT; CDR3: CASSPIGERAFF
size: .; J: TRBJ2-2; V: TRBV10-3; D: TRBD2; DNA: TGTGCCAGCTCCGGGACTAGTAACGGGGAGCTGTTTTTT; CDR3: CASSGTSNGELFF
size: .; J: TRBJ1-1; V: TRBV5-1; D: .; DNA: TGCGCCAGCAGCTTGGCCCAGAACACTGAAGCTTTCTTT; CDR3: CASSLAQNTEAFF
size: .; J: TRBJ2-7; V: TRBV6-1; D: TRBD1; DNA: TGTGCCAGCAGTGATTACAGGGGCTACGAGCAGTACTTC; CDR3: CASSDYRGYEQYF
size: .; J: TRBJ1-3; V: TRBV4-2; D: TRBD1; DNA: TGTGCCAGCAGCCAAGAGGAGGGGGCTGGCGGAAACACCATATATTTT; CDR3: CASSQEEGAGGNTIYF
size: few; J: TRBJ2-1; V: TRBV7-3; D: .; DNA: TGTGCCAGCAGCCTCTTGTGGGGCCATGAGCAGTTCTTC; CDR3: CASSLLWGHEQFF
size: .; J: TRBJ2-1; V: TRBV4-1; D: .; DNA: TGCGCCAGCAGCCAAGGGACGGGGATGGTCGGTGAGCAGTTCTTC; CDR3: CASSQGTGMVGEQFF
size: .; J: TRBJ2-2; V: TRBV19; D: .; DNA: TGTGCCAGTAGTATATTAGCGAACACCGGGGAGCTGTTTTTT; CDR3: CASSILANTGELFF
size: few; J: TRBJ1-1; V: TRBV7-9; D: .; DNA: TGTGCCACGACCGGCATGACTCTTGAAGCTTTCTTT; CDR3: CATTGMTLEAFF
size: .; J: TRBJ2-4; V: TRBV6-6; D: TRBD1; DNA: TGTGCCAGCAGTTACCTAACAGGGGTTGGGGACATTCAGTACTTC; CDR3: CASSYLTGVGDIQYF
size: .; J: TRBJ1-1; V: TRBV28; D: .; DNA: TGTGCCAGCAGTTTACTCCGTAACATGAACACTGAAGCTTTCTTT; CDR3: CASSLLRNMNTEAFF
size: .; J: TRBJ1-1; V: TRBV30; D: .; DNA: TGTGCCCTGTCTCGAGGGAATGAAGCTTTCTTT; CDR3: CALSRGNEAFF
size: .; J: TRBJ2-3; V: TRBV5-4; D: TRBD2; DNA: TGTGCCAGCAGCCCGGGACTAGCGGGGGGCTTACCGGATACGCAGTATTTT; CDR3: CASSPGLAGGLPDTQYF